This T cell receptor (beta chain) was captured in a study of blood T cell repertoires in COVID-19. Background on the study: Researchers got acute and convalescent COVID-19 samples from the United States, Italy and Spain. Sample material is recorded as cDNA or gDNA derived from T cells, B-cell-depleted T cells, or PBMCs.

Per the original methods: It was from reference gene primer amplification that nucleated cell counts were estimated. Generated by immunoSEQ multiplex PCR, the TCRdb table keeps only in-frame clones and is missing some. V, J and clone size were drawn from that table, and D and trimming were deduced from the DNA. The sample includes roughly 100,000 clones, 75% to 85% of them seen just once. Germline loops: CDR1 SGHNT, CDR2 YYREEE (reference sequence). The CDR3 has 14 amino acids. V was clipped by 4 bases and J by 4 bases; unmatched bases: 4. V is TRBV5-4 and J is TRBJ1-4; TRBD1 matches 7 bases. Sequencing was done on a sample of peripheral blood. The sequence derives from a man aged 60 to 69 with acute or convalescent COVID-19. In DNA form, the CDR3 reads TGTGCCAGCAGCCAGGGACAGTTTAATGAAAAACTGTTTTTT. Protein product: CASSQGQFNEKLFF.